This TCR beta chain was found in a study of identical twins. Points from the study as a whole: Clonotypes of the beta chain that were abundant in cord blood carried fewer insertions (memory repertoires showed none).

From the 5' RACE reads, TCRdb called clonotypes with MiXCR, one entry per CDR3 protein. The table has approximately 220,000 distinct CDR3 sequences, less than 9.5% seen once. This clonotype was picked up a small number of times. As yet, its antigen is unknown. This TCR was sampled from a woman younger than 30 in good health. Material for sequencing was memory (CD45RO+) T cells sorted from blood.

The CDR3 coding sequence is TGTGCCAGCAGACTGGGACTAGCGGGGGGGGCCAAAAACATTCAGTACTTC. Residues: CASRLGLAGGAKNIQYF. The chain combines TRBV2 with TRBJ2-4; 16 nucleotides match TRBD2. The ends lost 6 bases at V and 1 base at J; junction bases unmatched: 3. The CDR3 extends over 17 amino acids. Germline V gene sequence: CDR1 SNHLY, CDR2 FYNNEI.